This T cell receptor (beta chain) was observed in a study of T cell repertoires in cytomegalovirus infection. This clonotype was observed at least ten times. TCRdb reprocessed the reads with MiXCR, giving one entry per CDR3 protein. The table records hundreds of thousands of distinct CDR3 sequences, 8% to 10% of them present only once. Germline CDR1 is MNHNS and CDR2 is SASEGT. V trimming: 5 bases; J trimming: 7 bases; junction bases outside the gene matches: 9. The CDR3 totals 14 residues. The chain combines TRBV6-1 with TRBJ1-2; 8 bases align to TRBD1. Sequenced material: PBMCs. The TCR sequence derives from a human donor in good health (CMV status not recorded). Some clones in this sample may be carry-over from other donors' samples. The CDR3 bases are TGTGCCAGCAGTAAAGGACAGGGTCTCAGTGGCTACACCTTC. This sequence encodes CASSKGQGLSGYTF.